The clone carrying this T cell receptor (beta chain) is judged medium-sized. Its antigen is unknown. Trimming cost V 3 bases and J 6 bases, with 9 bases left between them. Germline V gene data show CDR1 as WSHSY and CDR2 as SAAADI. The CDR3 runs to 12 residues. The data derive from a study of cytomegalovirus exposure and HLA in healthy donors. At the level of the study: Out of about 190 million T cells, an earlier analysis found 117 million unique TCR beta sequences in total. Study-wide points: An apparent linkage of common viral pathogens to several of the most significant clusters emerged in a later analysis.

The PCR ran on 60 Vbeta and 13 Jbeta primers. TCRdb's table, derived via immunoSEQ multiplex PCR, lists solely in-frame clones and lacks some. The table has 100,000 to 120,000 clones, approximately 86% seen once. This receptor was obtained from a man in his late teens or twenties in good health and CMV-seronegative. Sequenced: PBMCs. The chain is built from TRBV10-2 and TRBJ2-7, with D possibly TRBD1 on 6 matching bases. The CDR3 protein is CASSEQGREQYF. The CDR3 DNA sequence: TGCGCCAGCAGTGAACAGGGTCGCGAGCAGTACTTC.